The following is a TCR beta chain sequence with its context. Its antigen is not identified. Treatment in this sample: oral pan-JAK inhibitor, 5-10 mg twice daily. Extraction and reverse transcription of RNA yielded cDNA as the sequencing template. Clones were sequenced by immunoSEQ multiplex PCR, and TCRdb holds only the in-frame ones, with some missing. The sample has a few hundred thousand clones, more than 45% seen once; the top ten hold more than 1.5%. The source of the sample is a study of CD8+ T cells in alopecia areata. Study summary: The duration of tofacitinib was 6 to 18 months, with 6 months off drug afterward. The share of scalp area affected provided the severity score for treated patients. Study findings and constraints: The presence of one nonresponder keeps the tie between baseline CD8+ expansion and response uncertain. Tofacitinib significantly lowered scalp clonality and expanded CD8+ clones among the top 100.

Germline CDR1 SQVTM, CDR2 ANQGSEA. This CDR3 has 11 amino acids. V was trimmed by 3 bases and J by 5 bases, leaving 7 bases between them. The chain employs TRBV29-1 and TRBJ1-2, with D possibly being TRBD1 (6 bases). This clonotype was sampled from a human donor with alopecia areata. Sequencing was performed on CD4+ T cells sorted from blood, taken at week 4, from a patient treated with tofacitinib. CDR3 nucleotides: TGCAGCGTTGAGAGGGGGTATGGCTACACCTTC. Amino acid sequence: CSVERGYGYTF.